These T cell receptor beta chains were read from a single sample in a study of follicular helper T cells after annual influenza vaccination. The method was immunoSEQ multiplex PCR; TCRdb's version includes in-frame clones alone and lacks a portion of them. The sample has more than 2,000 clones, 75% to 90% seen once. The sequencing here drew on CXCR5+ CD38- circulating T follicular helper cells from blood, taken 7 days after influenza vaccination. The receptor source for this set is an adult who received the influenza vaccine. Each CDR3 is given without its conserved first and last residue. The size of a clone is reported for some rows only, either as once, few or many, or as a class for expanded clones.

clone_size,j_call,v_call,cdr3_aa
few,TRBJ1-5,TRBV4-3,ASSQETGQPQH
.,TRBJ2-5,TRBV2,ASSARDLGQETQY
.,TRBJ1-2,TRBV5-4,ASSLNGQFYGYT
.,TRBJ2-5,TRBV7-8,ASRPGGRGRQETQY
.,TRBJ1-5,TRBV19,ASSGGTLGAQPQH
.,TRBJ1-3,TRBV6-5,ASSPIAGNTIY
.,TRBJ2-2,TRBV6-1,ASRGTVGGELF
few,TRBJ1-1,TRBV5-1,ASSRDGQDTEAF
.,TRBJ2-6,TRBV28,ASTAGTGWSGANVLT
.,TRBJ1-1,TRBV7-9,ASSLASTVTEAF
.,TRBJ1-1,TRBV7-2,ASSLSSGKAF
.,TRBJ1-3,TRBV4-3,ASSQDQQGNTIY
.,TRBJ1-4,TRBV27,ASSYRGRRGKLF
few,TRBJ1-2,TRBV10-3,AISESPRDYGYT
.,TRBJ2-3,TRBV4-2,ASSQAGHTDTQY
.,TRBJ2-3,TRBV6-1,ASSDGTSGDTQY
.,TRBJ2-3,TRBV2,ASSRIGQGSDTQY
.,TRBJ2-1,TRBV30,AWSGHYRGPTTSSYNEQF
few,TRBJ1-2,TRBV28,ASSYQLYGYT
once,TRBJ2-7,TRBV5-1,ASSGGQDREEQY
.,TRBJ2-4,TRBV7-2,ASSFRRMDIQY
.,TRBJ1-5,TRBV7-9,ASTSGNQPQH
.,TRBJ2-5,TRBV29-1,SAGQETQY
.,TRBJ2-2,TRBV13,ASIRLAGGGSTGELF
.,TRBJ1-1,TRBV5-1,ASSLAEANTEAF
.,TRBJ1-3,TRBV5-1,ASSANLAGNTIY
.,TRBJ2-7,TRBV6-9,ASSHRDGYEQY
few,TRBJ1-5,TRBV19,ASRVGTGRRNQPQH
.,TRBJ1-1,TRBV6-5,ASSYSTGVSTEAF
.,TRBJ2-6,TRBV28,ASSLPSGARSGANVLT
.,TRBJ2-2,TRBV19,ASSRSGGPNTGELF
.,TRBJ2-1,TRBV6-1,ASSDPAGLRNEQF
.,TRBJ2-1,TRBV28,ASSLAPGQVYNEQF
.,TRBJ1-5,TRBV2,ASSEGQNQPQH
few,TRBJ1-2,TRBV6-1,ASRKGTGGTYGYT
.,TRBJ2-1,TRBV4-1,ASSQRDLSSYNEQF
.,TRBJ1-4,TRBV19,ASSPPGRRDEKLF
.,TRBJ1-2,TRBV6-1,ASSEARPTGIGRAYGYT
.,TRBJ2-6,TRBV28,ASGGGTGANVLT
.,TRBJ2-1,TRBV6-7,ASVVRGWSYNEQF
.,TRBJ2-1,TRBV6-1,ASSTNGDRGNEQF
.,TRBJ2-2,TRBV4-2,ASSLAGGGGRRNTGELF
.,TRBJ1-3,TRBV7-8,ASSNSGNTIY
few,TRBJ2-7,TRBV7-9,ASSKGYEQY
few,TRBJ1-5,TRBV2,ASSGDSTRQPQH
.,TRBJ1-2,TRBV7-9,ASSADTHSYGYT